Below, one TCR beta chain is given with its context. This receptor's antigen is unknown. Base qualities are not provided; no much larger clone lies one nucleotide away. The cohort comprised more than 550 healthy bone marrow donors. At the time of sampling, every cohort member was nominally healthy, though immune exposures that went unrecorded were likely present. The donor was CMV seropositive and was included in the group of 250 to 350 seropositive cohort members. A peripheral blood sample was collected from each donor, and TCR beta sequencing was performed on peripheral blood mononuclear cells. The Qiagen DNeasy Blood Extraction Kit was used to extract genomic DNA from the blood cell samples. Via the germline V gene, CDR1 is LGHNA and CDR2 YNFKEQ. The germline V end is reduced by 2 bases and the J end by 4 bases; junction bases left unmatched: 2. The CDR3 sequence holds 15 residues, the cysteine and phenylalanine included. Only CDR3 DNA is held: 45 bases, read in frame from base 1.

This sample was included in a study of cytomegalovirus exposure and HLA in healthy donors (dated by TCRdb to about 2017). About the full investigation: An earlier analysis of roughly 610 of the donors reported 276 Gb of sequence data and 90 million to 120 million unique TCR beta sequences obtained from some 200 million T cells. An early release covering some 640 HLA-typed donors comprised roughly 300 gigabases of sequencing data and tens of millions of unique TCR sequences. Of the 300 to 500 genotyped donors, 70% to 90% were placed in the genetic ancestry cluster associated with self-reported Caucasian donors. The aim of the study was to test whether cataloging public T cell receptors could identify signatures of past pathogen exposure. Using immunosequencing, the study profiled T cell repertoires from fewer than 700 subjects and related those repertoires to cytomegalovirus serostatus. Besides the first cohort of some 670 subjects, a separate validation cohort made up of over a hundred different subjects was used. To predict cytomegalovirus infection status, the study combined high-throughput TCR immunosequencing, statistical association of individual TCRs with disease status, and machine learning. In a later analysis, previously published TCR beta repertoires from 666 donors were re-analyzed and high-resolution HLA genotyping was added so that TCR occurrence patterns could be studied. Rather than drawing on any new phenotypic data, the later analysis identified candidate immune exposures from TCR beta sequences and the way those sequences occurred across donors. An earlier analysis of around 640 of the donors used high-throughput TCR beta sequencing to judge whether each TCR beta V gene segment behaved as functional or pseudogenic. Donor age, sex, ethnicity and CMV serostatus were collected together with the repertoire data. A later genetic analysis used genome-wide SNP genotypes for about 65% of the roughly 700 donors, treating that subset as a discovery cohort. All discovery cohort repertoires had been generated on a single sequencing platform. Both class I and class II loci were covered by HLA typing, at four-digit resolution. The number of typed donors differed by locus: about 629-640 for A, B, C, DRB1 and DQB1; 500 to 550 for DQA1; some 590 for DPA1; and some 430 for DPB1. Because of strong linkage in the cohort, 5 or 6 DR-DQ haplotypes were treated as single units for association and clustering. Among some 400 genotyped donors of the cohort, an average of roughly 230,000 unique TCR beta nucleotide sequences was sequenced per donor, of which about 18% were non-productive. The research as a whole found: Across donors, most TCR sequences were observed very rarely, whereas some public TCRs were present in many individuals. A group of highly shared sequence variants was considered likely to be a technical artifact of the sequencing pipeline. Because HLA typing was unavailable for some donors at each locus, only the typed subset was used in association tests. Compared with equally common non-associated chains, HLA-associated TCR beta chains in a later analysis were more clonally expanded and had lower generation probabilities. In vitro tests confirmed that three of the cytomegalovirus-associated TCR beta chains recognize cytomegalovirus antigens. The only immune exposure information available for the cohort was CMV serostatus. In this cohort, only TCR beta chains were sequenced, and detectable features were limited by the absence of alpha or paired-chain data. When HLA alleles, especially DR and DQ, strongly co-occurred, TCR associations were difficult to assign to individual alleles. V-gene and J-gene trimming of TCR beta chains was associated with a missense DCLRE1C variant in a later genetic analysis, and the association was replicated in an independent cohort. A further reported finding was that TCR beta sequences accurately predicted the HLA-A and HLA-B alleles for most subjects in the first cohort. Linkage disequilibrium might explain the correlated functional status among segregating V segments, but an unknown experimental factor could not be ruled out. In an earlier analysis of some 640 of the donors, most TCR beta V segments were observed in productive rearrangements about 87% or about 30% of the time, broadly matching IMGT annotations. Because counts were too low, around 18 rarely observed V segments, including chromosome 9 orphons, were left out of the earlier analysis of approximately 500 of the donors. Several of the top co-occurrence clusters appeared to be linked to parvovirus B19, influenza, CMV and Epstein-Barr virus, according to a later analysis. Some IMGT-functional V segments, including TRBV6-2 and TRBV6-3, could not be distinguished by the 87-base-pair reads and were therefore excluded. According to a later analysis, most CMV-associated TCR beta chains appeared to be HLA-restricted, and the HLA associations seemed to be driven largely by CMV exposure. The study listed 150 to 200 TCR beta chains as associated with cytomegalovirus. In a later analysis, 16,951 TCR beta sequences were associated with specific HLA alleles at a false discovery rate of 0.05. A later genetic analysis reported fewer N-insertions in productive TCRs among donors in an Asian-associated ancestry cluster than the roughly 620-donor mean. Sequencing depth was assumed to be roughly uniform across donors in the presence/absence analyses, though that assumption may not hold. In both the original and validation cohorts, the classifier was reported to diagnose cytomegalovirus status with high specificity and sensitivity. A later analysis found that TCR association rates varied across HLA loci, with DRB1 alleles showing the most associated TCRs and HLA-C alleles the fewest. According to the authors, the approach could potentially be generalized to other disease states and immunological phenotypes.

Library preparation used the immunoSEQ multiplex PCR assay. For the multiplex PCR, a mixture combining 60 forward primers for TCR Vbeta segments and 13 reverse primers for TCR Jbeta segments was used. The CDR3 region of rearranged TCR beta genes was amplified from genomic DNA with a multiplex PCR assay. On the Illumina HiSeq System, the amplified TCR beta libraries were sequenced as 87-base-pair reads. Under the source paper's analysis protocol: In a later analysis, 70 million to 95 million unique TCR beta chains were counted across the approximately 640 repertoires, and approximately 9.9 million of these chains were shared by at least two donors. Raw reads were error-corrected and collapsed into unique sequences with a nearest-neighbor algorithm that merged closely related sequences to remove PCR and sequencing errors. CDR3 sequences were aligned to IMGT reference sequences to assign V, D and J gene segments. For a sequence to be retained, a match of at least six nucleotides was required to both a V gene segment and a J gene segment. Rearrangements were called productive when the CDR3 lacked stop codons and stayed in frame with V and J; all others were non-productive. CDR3 was defined by IMGT convention, running from the second conserved V-encoded cysteine to the conserved J-encoded phenylalanine. In an earlier analysis of 550 to 650 of the donors, sequences lacking an unambiguous match to a single V gene segment were excluded. An earlier analysis of fewer than 750 of the donors classified V segments as functional when productive rearrangements were above 56.7% and as segregating when the standard deviation between donors was above 5%. To diagnose cytomegalovirus status from the catalog of TCR beta chain sequences, a statistical classification framework was built. In a later analysis, TCR nucleotide sequences were compared against IMGT/GENE-DB human TR gene sequences so that V and J genes could be assigned. Using the TCRdist pipeline, a later analysis assigned CDR3 sequences along with most-parsimonious VDJ recombination scenarios. In a later analysis, each TCR beta chain was defined by its CDR3 amino acid sequence together with its V-gene family, and reads without a unique V-gene family were excluded. To address suspected cross-contamination and a sequencing artifact, a later analysis removed around 600 highly shared, low-generation-probability nucleotide sequences. In a later analysis, a clonal expansion index for each public chain was calculated from normalized within-repertoire ranks of inferred template counts. In a later analysis, generation probabilities were computed with a VDJ recombination model fitted to out-of-frame rearrangements, and the resulting probabilities were checked against IGoR. A later analysis scored TCR-TCR, TCR-HLA and TCR-CMV co-occurrence with hypergeometric tests, applying a repertoire-size bias correction to TCR pairs. False discovery rates were estimated in a later analysis by permuting HLA or CMV assignments 20 times. In a later analysis, co-occurring TCRs were grouped using DBSCAN, with TCRdist sequence similarity added in when clustering inside HLA-allele-positive subsets. Repertoires with fewer than 30,000 or more than 120,000 public chains were left out of co-occurrence clustering, as were roughly five repertoires with anomalous nucleotide sharing. Not all clones reach the TCRdb copy of this immuneACCESS table, which keeps in-frame sequences only. Checked studies attribute under half of the gap to unresolved V genes and leave the rest unexplained. V and J calls and clone size are as listed in that table; D and trimming were resolved from the DNA. For this sample the table gives some 97,000 clones, of which around 75% were detected only once. The ten largest clones represent around 4.8% of the sample.

The chain employs TRBV4-2 and TRBJ2-1; TRBD2 agrees with 10 junctional bases. The source material was PBMCs. The sequence derives from a woman between 18 and 30 years old in good health and CMV-seropositive. The CDR3: CASSQTSGIYNEQFF. The sequence in DNA is TGTGCCAGCAGCCAAACTAGCGGGATTTACAATGAGCAGTTCTTC.